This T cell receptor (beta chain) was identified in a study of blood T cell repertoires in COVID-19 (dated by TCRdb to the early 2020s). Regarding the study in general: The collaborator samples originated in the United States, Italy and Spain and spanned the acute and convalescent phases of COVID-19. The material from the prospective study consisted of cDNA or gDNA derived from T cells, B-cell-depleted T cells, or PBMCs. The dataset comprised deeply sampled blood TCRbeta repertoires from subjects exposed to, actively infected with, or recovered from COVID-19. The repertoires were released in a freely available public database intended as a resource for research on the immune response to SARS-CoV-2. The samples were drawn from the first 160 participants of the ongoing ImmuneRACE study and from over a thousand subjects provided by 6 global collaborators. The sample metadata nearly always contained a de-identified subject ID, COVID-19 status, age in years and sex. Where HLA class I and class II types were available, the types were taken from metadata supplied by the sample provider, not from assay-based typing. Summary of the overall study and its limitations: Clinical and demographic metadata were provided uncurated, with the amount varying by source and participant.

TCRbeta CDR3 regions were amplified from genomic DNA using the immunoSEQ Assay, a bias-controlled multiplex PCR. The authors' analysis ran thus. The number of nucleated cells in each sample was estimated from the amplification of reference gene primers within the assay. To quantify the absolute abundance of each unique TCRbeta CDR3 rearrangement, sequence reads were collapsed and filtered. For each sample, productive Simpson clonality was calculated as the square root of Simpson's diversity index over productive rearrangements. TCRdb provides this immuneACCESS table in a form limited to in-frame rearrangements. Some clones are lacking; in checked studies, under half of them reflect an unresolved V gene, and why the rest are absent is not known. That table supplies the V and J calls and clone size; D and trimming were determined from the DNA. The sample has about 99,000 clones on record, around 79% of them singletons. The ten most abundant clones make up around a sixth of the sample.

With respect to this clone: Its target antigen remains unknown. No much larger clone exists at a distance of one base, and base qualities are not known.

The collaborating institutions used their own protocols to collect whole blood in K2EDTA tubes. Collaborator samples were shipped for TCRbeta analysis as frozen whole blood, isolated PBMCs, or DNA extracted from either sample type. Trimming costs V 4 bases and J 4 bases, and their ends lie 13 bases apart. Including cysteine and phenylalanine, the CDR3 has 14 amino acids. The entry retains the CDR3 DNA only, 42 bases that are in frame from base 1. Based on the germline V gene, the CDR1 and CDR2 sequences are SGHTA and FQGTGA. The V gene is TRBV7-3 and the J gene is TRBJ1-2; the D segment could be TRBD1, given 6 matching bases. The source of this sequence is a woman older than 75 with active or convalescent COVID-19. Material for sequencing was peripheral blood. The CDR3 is CASSSGQGSYGYTF. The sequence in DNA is TGTGCCAGCAGCTCGGGGCAGGGGTCCTATGGCTACACCTTC.